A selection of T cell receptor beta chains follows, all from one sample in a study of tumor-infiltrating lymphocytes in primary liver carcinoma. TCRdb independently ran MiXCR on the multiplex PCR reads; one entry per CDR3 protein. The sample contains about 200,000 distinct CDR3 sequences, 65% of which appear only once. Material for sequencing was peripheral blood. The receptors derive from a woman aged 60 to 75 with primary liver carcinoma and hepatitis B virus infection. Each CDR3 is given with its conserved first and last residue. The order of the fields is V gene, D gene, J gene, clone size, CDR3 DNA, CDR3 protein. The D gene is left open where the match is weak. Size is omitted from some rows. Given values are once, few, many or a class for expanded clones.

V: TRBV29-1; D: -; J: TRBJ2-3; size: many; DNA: TGCAGCGTTGAAGGTGGCAGGGGAGCAGATACGCAGTATTTT; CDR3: CSVEGGRGADTQYF
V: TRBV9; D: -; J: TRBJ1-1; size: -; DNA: TGTGCCAGCAGCGGGAGGGGCGCGGACACTGAAGCTTTCTTT; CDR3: CASSGRGADTEAFF
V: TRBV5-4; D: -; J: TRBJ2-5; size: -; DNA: TGTGCCAGCAGCTTTGGGGTCCCGGGGCACGGAAACCAAGAGACCCAGTACTTC; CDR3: CASSFGVPGHGNQETQYF
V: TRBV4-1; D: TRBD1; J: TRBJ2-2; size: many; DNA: TGCGCCAGCAGCCAACAACAGGGGTTGGGCACCGGGGAGCTGTTTTTT; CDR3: CASSQQQGLGTGELFF
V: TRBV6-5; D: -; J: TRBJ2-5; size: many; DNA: TGTGCCAGCAGTTACCGACGGCAAGAGACCCAGTACTTC; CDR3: CASSYRRQETQYF
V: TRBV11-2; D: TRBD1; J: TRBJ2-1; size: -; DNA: TGTTCCAGCAGCTACGCGACAGGGGAGAAATTCTTC; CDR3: CSSSYATGEKFF
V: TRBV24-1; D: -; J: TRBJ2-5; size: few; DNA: TGTGCCACCAGTGGGACTGGGGGCAGGGAACAAGAGACCCAGTACTTC; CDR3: CATSGTGGREQETQYF
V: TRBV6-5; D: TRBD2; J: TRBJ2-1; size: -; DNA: TGTGCCAGCAGTTATTGGGCTAGTGGGAGGGTCAGGGATGAGCAGTTCTTC; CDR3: CASSYWASGRVRDEQFF
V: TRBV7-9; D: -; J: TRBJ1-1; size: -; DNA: TGTGCCAACAGCTTTATCTGGGTGATGTACACTGAAGCTTTCTTT; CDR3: CANSFIWVMYTEAFF
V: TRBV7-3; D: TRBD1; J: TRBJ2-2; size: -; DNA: TGTGCCAGCAGCTATACAGGGGGCGATTACACCGGGGAGCTGTTTTTT; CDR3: CASSYTGGDYTGELFF
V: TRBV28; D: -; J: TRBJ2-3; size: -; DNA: TGTGCCAGCAGTCTCAGACGGTCTAGCACAGATACGCAGTATTTT; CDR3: CASSLRRSSTDTQYF
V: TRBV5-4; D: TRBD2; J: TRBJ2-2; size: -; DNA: TGTGCCAGCAGCATCGGGACTAGTGGGATCACCGGGGAGCTGTTTTTT; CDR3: CASSIGTSGITGELFF
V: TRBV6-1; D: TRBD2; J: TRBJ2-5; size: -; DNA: TGTGCCAGCGTAAGGCTAGCGGGAGCGACGCTCCAAGAGACCCACTACTTC; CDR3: CASVRLAGATLQETHYF
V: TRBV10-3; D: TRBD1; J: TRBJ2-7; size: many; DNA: TGTGCCATCAGTGGGGGACAGGCGTCCGGTTACGAGCAGTACTTC; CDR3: CAISGGQASGYEQYF
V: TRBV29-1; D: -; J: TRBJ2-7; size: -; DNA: TGCAGCGTTGCAAGGGGACGAACCTACGAGCAGTACTTC; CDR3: CSVARGRTYEQYF
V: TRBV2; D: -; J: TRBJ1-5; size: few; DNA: TGTGCCAGCAGTGCGGATAGCAATCAGCCCCAGCATTTT; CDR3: CASSADSNQPQHF
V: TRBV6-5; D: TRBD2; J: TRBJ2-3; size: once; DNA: TGTGCCAGCACCTCGGGAGGTACACAGTATTTT; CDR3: CASTSGGTQYF
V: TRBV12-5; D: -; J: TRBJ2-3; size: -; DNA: TGTGCTAGTGGTTTGGCGGGTTCAGATACGCAGTATTTT; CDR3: CASGLAGSDTQYF
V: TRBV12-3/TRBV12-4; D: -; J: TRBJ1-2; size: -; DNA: TGTGCCAGGAGTCAAAACAGGGCGTCTATCTATGGCTACACCTTC; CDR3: CARSQNRASIYGYTF
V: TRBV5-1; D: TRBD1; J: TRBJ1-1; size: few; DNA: TGCGCCAGCAGCTTGGGAGGGCAGGGGGCGGGTTGGAACACTGAAGCTTTCTTT; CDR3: CASSLGGQGAGWNTEAFF
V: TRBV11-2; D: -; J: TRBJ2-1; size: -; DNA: TGTCTCAGCAGCTTAGATGGCTTGTACAATGATCAGTTCTTC; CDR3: CLSSLDGLYNDQFF
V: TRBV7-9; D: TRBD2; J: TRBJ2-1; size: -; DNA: TGTGCCAGCAGCTTCCTACTAGCGGGGATCAATGAGCAGTTCTTC; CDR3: CASSFLLAGINEQFF
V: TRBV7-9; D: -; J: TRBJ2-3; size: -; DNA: TGTGCCAGCAGCTTAGGATTACCATATACGCAGTATTTT; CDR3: CASSLGLPYTQYF
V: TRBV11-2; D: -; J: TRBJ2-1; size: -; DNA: TGTGCCGGCAGCACCGGGATAGGGGTTTACAATGAGCAGTTCTTC; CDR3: CAGSTGIGVYNEQFF
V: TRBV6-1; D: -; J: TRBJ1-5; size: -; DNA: TGTGCTAGCACCGGGACGAATCGGGATCAGCCCAAGCATTTT; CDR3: CASTGTNRDQPKHF
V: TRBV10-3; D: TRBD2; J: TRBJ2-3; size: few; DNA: TGTGCCATCAGTCCCGGGACTAGATCAGATACGCAGTATTTT; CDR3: CAISPGTRSDTQYF
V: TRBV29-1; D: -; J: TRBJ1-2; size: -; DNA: TGCAGCGTTGAAAGGTGGAATAGTGATGACTACACCTTC; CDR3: CSVERWNSDDYTF
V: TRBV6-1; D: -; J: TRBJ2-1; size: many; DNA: TGTGCCAGCAGTGGGCGTCTGGCCCACTCCTACAATGAGCAGTTCTTC; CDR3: CASSGRLAHSYNEQFF